The clone carrying this TCR beta chain has only a few counts. Antigen: not known. The CDR3 is made up of 15 amino acids. Germline V gene data show CDR1 as SGHDN and CDR2 as FVKESK. V was trimmed by 4 bases and J by 4 bases, leaving 14 bases between them. The record originates from a study of OX40 agonist ivuxolimab in advanced cancers. The assay was immunoSEQ multiplex PCR, and TCRdb's table has in-frame clones only and misses some. The sample lists fewer than 140,000 clones, about nine tenths occurring once. Findings and limits, study-wide: Relatively little clonal expansion, among the lowest observed, appeared in partial responders at 0.1-3.0 mg/kg.

People who had autoimmune disease history or systemic immunosuppression were excluded. The sample here was CD4+ or CD8+ T cells sorted from blood, taken in a trial of the OX40 agonist ivuxolimab. The clonotype comes from an adult with an advanced solid tumor such as melanoma, head and neck, liver or kidney cancer. This sequence joins TRBV14 and TRBJ2-1; D may match TRBD1 or TRBD2 (6 bases each). The CDR3 loop reads CASSPTRGVYNEQFF. CDR3 coding DNA: TGTGCCAGCAGCCCCACTAGGGGGGTGTACAATGAGCAGTTCTTC.